This T cell receptor beta chain was observed in a study of a mutant IDH1 vaccine in newly diagnosed glioma. For the study at large: Treated patients, approximately 60% male and roughly 40% female, averaged approximately 40 years of age.

CDR1 and CDR2 (germline): KGHSH, LQKENI. This CDR3 comprises 15 residues. V dropped 0 bases and J dropped 5 bases, with 13 bases sitting between them. Time point denoted: baseline, week 1 (first vaccination visit). Treatment defined: pre-vaccination baseline after standard-of-care therapy. The method was immunoSEQ multiplex PCR; TCRdb's version includes in-frame clones alone and lacks a portion of them. The data show tens of thousands of clones, around 79% seen once. The chain is built from TRBV18 and TRBJ2-5; perhaps TRBD2 as D (6 bases). The clonotype was recovered from a man in his fifties or sixties with glioma. The sample was PBMCs, taken from a glioma patient treated with radiotherapy, temozolomide or both. CDR3 in amino acids: CASSPPGLQGETQYF. The DNA for the CDR3 is TGTGCCAGCTCACCACCGGGACTTCAAGGCGAGACCCAGTACTTC.